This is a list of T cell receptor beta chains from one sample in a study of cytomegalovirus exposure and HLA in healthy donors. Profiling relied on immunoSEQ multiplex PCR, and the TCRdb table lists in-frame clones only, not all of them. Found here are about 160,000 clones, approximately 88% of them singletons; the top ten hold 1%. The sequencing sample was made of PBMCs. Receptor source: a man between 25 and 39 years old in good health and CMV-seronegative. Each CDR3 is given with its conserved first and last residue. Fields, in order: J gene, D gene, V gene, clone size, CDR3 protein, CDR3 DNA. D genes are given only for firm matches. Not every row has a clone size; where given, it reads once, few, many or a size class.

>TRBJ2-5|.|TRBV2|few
CASSWRTTVKTQYF
TGTGCCAGCAGTTGGAGGACTACCGTTAAGACCCAGTACTTC
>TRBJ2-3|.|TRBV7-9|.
CASSYLVFTDTQYF
TGTGCCAGCAGCTACCTAGTATTCACAGATACGCAGTATTTT
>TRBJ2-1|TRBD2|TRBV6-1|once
CASSEAPPSGRAFKRYNEQFF
TGTGCCAGCAGTGAAGCCCCCCCGAGCGGGAGGGCGTTTAAACGGTACAATGAGCAGTTCTTC
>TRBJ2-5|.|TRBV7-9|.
CASSPDGEFQETQYF
TGTGCCAGCAGCCCTGACGGGGAGTTCCAAGAGACCCAGTACTTC
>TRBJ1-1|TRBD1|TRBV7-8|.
CASSLRGLQGAVLTTEAFF
TGTGCCAGCAGCTTACGAGGGTTACAGGGGGCCGTGTTAACGACTGAAGCTTTCTTT
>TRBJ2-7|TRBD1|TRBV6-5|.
CASCPGTEFYEQYF
TGTGCCAGTTGCCCGGGGACAGAGTTCTACGAGCAGTACTTC
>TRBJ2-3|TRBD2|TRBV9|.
CASSVVAGAADTQYF
TGTGCCAGCAGCGTAGTGGCGGGAGCAGCAGATACGCAGTATTTT
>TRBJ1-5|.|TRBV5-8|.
CASSLGQISNQPQHF
TGTGCCAGCAGCTTGGGACAGATTAGCAATCAGCCCCAGCATTTT
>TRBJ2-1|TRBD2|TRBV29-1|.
CSVLGGRGVDEQFF
TGCAGCGTCCTGGGGGGGAGGGGTGTTGATGAGCAGTTCTTC
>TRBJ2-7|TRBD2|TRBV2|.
CASKRLAGGSSYEQYF
TGTGCCAGCAAAAGACTAGCGGGAGGGTCCTCCTACGAGCAGTACTTC
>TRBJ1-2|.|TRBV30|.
CAGTVANYGYTF
TGTGCCGGGACCGTTGCTAACTATGGCTACACCTTC
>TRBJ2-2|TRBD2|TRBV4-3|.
CASSQGLAGGFANTGELFF
TGCGCCAGCAGCCAAGGACTAGCGGGAGGGTTCGCGAACACCGGGGAGCTGTTTTTT
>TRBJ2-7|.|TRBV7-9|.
CASSLNGGGGSYEQYF
TGTGCCAGCAGCTTAAACGGTGGAGGCGGGTCCTACGAGCAGTACTTC
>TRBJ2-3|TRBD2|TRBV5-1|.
CASSLGPSGSGTDTQYF
TGCGCCAGCAGCTTGGGCCCTAGCGGGAGTGGCACAGATACGCAGTATTTT
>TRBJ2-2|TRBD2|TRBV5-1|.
CASSPLAGGNTGELFF
TGCGCCAGCAGCCCTCTAGCGGGGGGGAACACCGGGGAGCTGTTTTTT
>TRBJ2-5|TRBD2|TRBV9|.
CASSVPSGRGGQETQYF
TGTGCCAGCAGCGTACCTAGCGGGAGGGGGGGCCAAGAGACCCAGTACTTC
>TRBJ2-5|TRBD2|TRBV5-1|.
CASSLAISGRALGETQYF
TGCGCCAGCAGCTTGGCGATAAGCGGGAGGGCCCTCGGGGAGACCCAGTACTTC
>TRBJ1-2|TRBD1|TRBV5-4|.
CASSLQGAGGYTF
TGTGCCAGCAGTTTACAGGGGGCGGGAGGCTACACCTTC
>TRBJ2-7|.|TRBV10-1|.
CASSELGGSYEQYF
TGCGCCAGCAGTGAGCTAGGGGGATCCTACGAGCAGTACTTC
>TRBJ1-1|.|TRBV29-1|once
CSVCVQGYYTEAFF
TGCAGCGTTTGCGTACAGGGTTACTACACTGAAGCTTTCTTT
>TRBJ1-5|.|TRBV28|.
CASSAGGVQPQHF
TGTGCCAGCTCGGCGGGGGGGGTTCAGCCCCAGCATTTT
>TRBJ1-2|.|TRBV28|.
CASSPGGVGGQGYTF
TGTGCCAGCAGCCCCGGGGGGGTGGGGGGGCAAGGCTACACCTTC
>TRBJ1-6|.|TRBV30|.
CAWKEGRSSPLHF
TGTGCCTGGAAGGAGGGGAGAAGTTCACCCCTCCACTTT
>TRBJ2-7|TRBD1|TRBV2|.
CASRETGPTYEQYF
TGTGCCAGCAGAGAGACAGGGCCCACGTACGAGCAGTACTTC
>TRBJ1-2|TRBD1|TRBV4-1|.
CASSQAGQGNYGYTF
TGCGCCAGCAGCCAGGCCGGACAGGGTAACTATGGCTACACCTTC
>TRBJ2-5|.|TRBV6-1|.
CASWRALQETQYF
TGTGCCAGCTGGCGGGCCCTTCAAGAGACCCAGTACTTC
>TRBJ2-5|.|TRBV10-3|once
CAISESTGEETQYF
TGTGCCATCAGTGAGAGTACAGGCGAAGAGACCCAGTACTTC
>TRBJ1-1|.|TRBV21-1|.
CASSKGTPQGPNTEAFF
TGTGCCAGCAGCAAAGGCACCCCCCAGGGGCCGAACACTGAAGCTTTCTTT
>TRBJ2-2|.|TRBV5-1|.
CASSLARESTGELFF
TGCGCCAGCAGCTTGGCTAGAGAGTCAACCGGGGAGCTGTTTTTT